This T cell receptor (beta chain) was observed in a study of technical replicates of blood from several donors. Clones were sequenced by immunoSEQ multiplex PCR, and TCRdb holds only the in-frame ones, with some missing. The table records around 67,000 clones, 92% of them present only once. The V gene end was trimmed by 2 bases and the J gene end by 8 bases; junction bases not matched to a gene: 7. The germline V gene encodes CDR1 SGHTA and CDR2 FQGTGA. The CDR3 totals 15 residues. The sample taken for sequencing was T cells isolated from PBMCs. V gene TRBV7-3 combines with J gene TRBJ2-1, with TRBD1 matching over 9 bases. This TCR derives from a human donor in good health. The CDR3 spells CASSLSGQGVYEQFF. The CDR3 DNA reads TGTGCCAGCAGCTTATCGGGACAGGGAGTATATGAGCAGTTCTTC. Together with reference TRBV7-3 and TRBJ2-1, the CDR3 gives the full variable domain: GAGVSQTPSNKVTEKGKYVELRCDPISGHTALYWYRQSLGQGPEFLIYFQGTGAADDSGLPNDRFFAVRPEGSVSTLKIQRTERGDSAVYLCASSLSGQGVYEQFFGPGTRLTVL.